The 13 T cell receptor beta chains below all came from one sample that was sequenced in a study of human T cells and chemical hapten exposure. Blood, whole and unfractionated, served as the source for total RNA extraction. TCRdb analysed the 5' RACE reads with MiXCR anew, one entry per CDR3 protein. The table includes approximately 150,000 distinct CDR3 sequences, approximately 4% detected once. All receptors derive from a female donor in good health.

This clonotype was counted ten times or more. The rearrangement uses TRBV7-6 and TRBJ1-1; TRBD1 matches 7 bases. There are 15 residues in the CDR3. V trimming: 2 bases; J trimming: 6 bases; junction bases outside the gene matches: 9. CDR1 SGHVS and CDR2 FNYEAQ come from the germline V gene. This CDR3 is CASSLKYRGIAEAFF. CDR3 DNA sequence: TGTGCCAGCAGCTTAAAGTACAGGGGTATCGCTGAAGCTTTCTTT.

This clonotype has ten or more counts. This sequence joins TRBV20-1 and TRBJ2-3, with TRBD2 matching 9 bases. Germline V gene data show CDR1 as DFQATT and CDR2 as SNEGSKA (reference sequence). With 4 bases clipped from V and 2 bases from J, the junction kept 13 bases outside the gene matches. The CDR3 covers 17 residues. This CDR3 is CSATLSGGATNTDTQYF. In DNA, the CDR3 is TGCAGTGCTACCCTTAGCGGGGGAGCCACAAACACAGATACGCAGTATTTT.

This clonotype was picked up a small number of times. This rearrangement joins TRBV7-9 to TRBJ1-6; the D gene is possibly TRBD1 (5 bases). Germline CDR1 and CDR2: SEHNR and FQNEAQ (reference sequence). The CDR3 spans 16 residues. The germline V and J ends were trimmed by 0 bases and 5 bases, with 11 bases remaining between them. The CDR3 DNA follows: TGTGCCAGCAGCTTAGCTGCAGGGACGAATAATTCACCCCTCCACTTT. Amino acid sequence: CASSLAAGTNNSPLHF.

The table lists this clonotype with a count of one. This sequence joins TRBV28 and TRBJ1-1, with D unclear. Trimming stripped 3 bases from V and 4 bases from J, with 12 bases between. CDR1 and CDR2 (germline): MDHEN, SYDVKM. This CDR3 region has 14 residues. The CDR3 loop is CASSFHERATEAFF. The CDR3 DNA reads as TGTGCCAGCAGTTTCCACGAAAGAGCCACTGAAGCTTTCTTT. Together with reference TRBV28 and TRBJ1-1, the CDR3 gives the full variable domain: DVKVTQSSRYLVKRTGEKVFLECVQDMDHENMFWYRQDPGLGLRLIYFSYDVKMKEKGDIPEGYSVSREKKERFSLILESASTNQTSMYLCASSFHERATEAFFGQGTRLTVV.

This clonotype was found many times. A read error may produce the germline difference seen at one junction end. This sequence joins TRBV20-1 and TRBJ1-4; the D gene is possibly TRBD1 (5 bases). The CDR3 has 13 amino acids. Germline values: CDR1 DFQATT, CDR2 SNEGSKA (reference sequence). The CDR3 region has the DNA TGCAGTGCTAGAGATTATAGATCCGGGACCCCCCTTTTT. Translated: CSARDYRSGTPLF.

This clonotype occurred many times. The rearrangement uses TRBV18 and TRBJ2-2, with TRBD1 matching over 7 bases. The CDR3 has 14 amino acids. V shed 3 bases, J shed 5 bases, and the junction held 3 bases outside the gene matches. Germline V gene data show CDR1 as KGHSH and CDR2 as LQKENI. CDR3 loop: CASSPTRGTGELFF. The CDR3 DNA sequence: TGTGCCAGCTCACCGACCAGGGGGACCGGGGAGCTGTTTTTT.

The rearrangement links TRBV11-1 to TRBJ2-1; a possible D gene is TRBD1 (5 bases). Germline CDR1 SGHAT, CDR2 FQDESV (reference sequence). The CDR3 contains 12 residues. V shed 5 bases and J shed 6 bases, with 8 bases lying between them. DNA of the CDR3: TGTGCCAGCAGCGGACACCTCAATGAGCAGTTCTTC. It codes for CASSGHLNEQFF.

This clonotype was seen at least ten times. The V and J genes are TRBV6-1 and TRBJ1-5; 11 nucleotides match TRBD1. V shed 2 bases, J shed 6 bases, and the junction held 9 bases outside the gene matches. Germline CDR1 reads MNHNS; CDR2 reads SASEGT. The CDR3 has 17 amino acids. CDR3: CASSEPWTGGLRQPQHF. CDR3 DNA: TGTGCCAGCAGTGAACCATGGACAGGGGGCTTACGTCAGCCCCAGCATTTT.

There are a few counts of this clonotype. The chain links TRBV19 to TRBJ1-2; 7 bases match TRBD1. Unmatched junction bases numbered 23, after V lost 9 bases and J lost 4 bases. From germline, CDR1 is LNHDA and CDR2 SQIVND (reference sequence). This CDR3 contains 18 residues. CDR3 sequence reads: CASQRPGQYSKSPYGYTF. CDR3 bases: TGTGCCAGCCAACGACCGGGACAGTATTCAAAGAGTCCCTATGGCTACACCTTC.

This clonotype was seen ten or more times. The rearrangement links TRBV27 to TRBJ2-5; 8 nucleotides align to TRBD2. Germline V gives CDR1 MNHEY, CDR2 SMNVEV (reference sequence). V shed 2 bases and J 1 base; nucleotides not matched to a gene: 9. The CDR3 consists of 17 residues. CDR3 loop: CASSLKGVAGIQETQYF. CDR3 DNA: TGTGCCAGCAGTTTAAAGGGAGTAGCGGGGATCCAAGAGACCCAGTACTTC.

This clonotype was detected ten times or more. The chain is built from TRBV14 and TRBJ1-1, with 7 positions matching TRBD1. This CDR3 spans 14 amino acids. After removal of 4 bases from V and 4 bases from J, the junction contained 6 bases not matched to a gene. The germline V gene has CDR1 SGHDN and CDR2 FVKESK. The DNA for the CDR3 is TGTGCCAGCAGCCGAGACAGGGTTAGCACTGAAGCTTTCTTT. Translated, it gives CASSRDRVSTEAFF.

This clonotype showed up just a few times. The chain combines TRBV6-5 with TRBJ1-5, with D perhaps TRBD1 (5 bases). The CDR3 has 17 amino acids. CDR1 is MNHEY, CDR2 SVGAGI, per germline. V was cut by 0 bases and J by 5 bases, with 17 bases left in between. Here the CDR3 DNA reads TGTGCCAGCAGTTACTCGAGGGCAGGGAGTTTGCATCAGCCCCAGCATTTT. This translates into CASSYSRAGSLHQPQHF.

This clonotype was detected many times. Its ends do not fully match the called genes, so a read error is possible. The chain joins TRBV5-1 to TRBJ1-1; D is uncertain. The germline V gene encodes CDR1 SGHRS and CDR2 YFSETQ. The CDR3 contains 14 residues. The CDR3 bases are TGTGCCAGCAGCTTGGTCGGGCTGAACACTGAAGCTTTCTTT. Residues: CASSLVGLNTEAFF. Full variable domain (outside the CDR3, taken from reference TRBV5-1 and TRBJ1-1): KAGVTQTPRYLIKTRGQQVTLSCSPISGHRSVSWYQQTPGQGLQFLFEYFSETQRNKGNFPGRFSGRQFSNSRSEMNVSTLELGDSALYLCASSLVGLNTEAFFGQGTRLTVV.